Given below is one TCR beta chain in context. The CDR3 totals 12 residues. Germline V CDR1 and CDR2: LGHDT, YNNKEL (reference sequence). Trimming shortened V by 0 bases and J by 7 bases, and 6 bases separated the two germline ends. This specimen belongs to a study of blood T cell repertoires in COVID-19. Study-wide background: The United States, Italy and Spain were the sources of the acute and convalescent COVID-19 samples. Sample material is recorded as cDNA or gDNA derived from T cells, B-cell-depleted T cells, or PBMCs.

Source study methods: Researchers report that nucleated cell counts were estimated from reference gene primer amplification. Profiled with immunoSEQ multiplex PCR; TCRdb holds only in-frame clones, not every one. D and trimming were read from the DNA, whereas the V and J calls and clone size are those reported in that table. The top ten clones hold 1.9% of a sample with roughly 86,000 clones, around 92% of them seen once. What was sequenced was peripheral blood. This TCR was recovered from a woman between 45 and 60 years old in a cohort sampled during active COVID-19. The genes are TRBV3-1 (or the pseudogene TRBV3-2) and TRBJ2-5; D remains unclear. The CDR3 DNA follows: TGTGCCAGCAGCCAAGAACGCGGGACCCAGTACTTC. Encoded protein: CASSQERGTQYF.